This is a list of T cell receptor beta chains from one sample in a study of preoperative IRX-2 immunotherapy in early breast cancer. This table comes from immunoSEQ multiplex PCR, and its TCRdb copy is limited to in-frame clones, with some not included. The repertoire holds around 60,000 clones, with approximately 94% as singletons. The material was obtained from a patient treated with IRX-2 immunotherapy. All receptors come from a human donor with breast cancer. The CDR3 runs from the conserved cysteine through the conserved F or W. D genes are given only for firm matches. Where a row states a size, it is once, few, many or the class of an expanded clone; other rows omit it.

clone_size d_call j_call v_call cdr3_aa cdr3_nt
NA NA TRBJ1-4 TRBV7-2 CASSSLTGNLARNEKLFF TGTGCCAGCAGCTCTCTAACAGGGAATCTTGCCCGTAATGAAAAACTGTTTTTT
NA NA TRBJ1-3 TRBV9 CASSNYRSGNTIYF TGTGCCAGCAGCAATTACAGATCCGGAAACACCATATATTTT
NA NA TRBJ2-1 TRBV19 CASSLGRSNEQFF TGTGCCAGCAGTCTGGGCAGGAGCAATGAGCAGTTCTTC
NA NA TRBJ2-1 TRBV5-1 CASDSGTQSYNEQFF TGCGCCAGCGACTCCGGGACACAATCCTACAATGAGCAGTTCTTC
NA NA TRBJ1-3 TRBV4-1 CASSQITEGSGNTIYF TGCGCCAGCAGCCAGATAACAGAGGGGTCTGGAAACACCATATATTTT
NA NA TRBJ2-6 TRBV18 CASSRDIESTRTGANVLTF TGTGCCAGCTCACGGGACATAGAATCTACCCGGACAGGGGCCAACGTCCTGACTTTC
NA NA TRBJ2-3 TRBV29-1 CSVEGGATSTDTQYF TGCAGCGTTGAAGGTGGAGCCACTAGCACAGATACGCAGTATTTT
NA TRBD1 TRBJ2-7 TRBV4-1 CASSPTGQGHYEQYF TGCGCCAGCAGCCCGACGGGACAGGGCCACTACGAGCAGTACTTC
NA NA TRBJ2-7 TRBV28 CASGVSPLPYEQYF TGTGCCAGCGGTGTGTCCCCCTTGCCCTACGAGCAGTACTTC
once NA TRBJ1-6 TRBV27 CASRKLPGRSNSPLHF TGTGCCAGCAGGAAATTACCGGGACGTAGCAATTCACCCCTCCACTTT
NA TRBD2 TRBJ2-1 TRBV29-1 CSVREPESYNEQFF TGCAGCGTGCGGGAGCCGGAATCCTACAATGAGCAGTTCTTC
NA NA TRBJ2-7 TRBV19 CASSIDRGPYEQYF TGTGCCAGTAGTATAGATAGGGGCCCCTACGAGCAGTACTTC
NA NA TRBJ1-6 TRBV9 CASSVGERTNSPLHF TGTGCCAGCAGCGTAGGAGAGAGGACTAATTCACCCCTCCACTTT
NA NA TRBJ1-1 TRBV7-9 CASSRTTGYTEAFF TGTGCCAGCAGCCGGACCACAGGGTACACTGAAGCTTTCTTT
NA TRBD2 TRBJ2-7 TRBV2 CASSPTSGGTYEQYF TGTGCCAGCAGTCCCACTAGCGGGGGGACATACGAGCAGTACTTC
NA TRBD2 TRBJ2-3 TRBV9 CASNLGGSDTQYF TGTGCCAGCAACCTGGGGGGGTCAGATACGCAGTATTTT
NA TRBD1 TRBJ1-1 TRBV7-8 CASSFWDRGTEAFF TGTGCCAGCAGCTTTTGGGACAGGGGAACTGAAGCTTTCTTT
few NA TRBJ1-1 TRBV4-1 CASSQGNRPNTEAFF TGCGCCAGCAGCCAAGGAAACAGGCCGAACACTGAAGCTTTCTTT
NA NA TRBJ2-7 TRBV18 CASSPVESRGEQYF TGTGCCAGCTCACCAGTCGAGTCTAGGGGCGAGCAGTACTTC
NA TRBD2 TRBJ2-3 TRBV16 CASSPRGGSEDTQYF TGTGCCAGCAGCCCCCGTGGCGGGAGTGAGGATACGCAGTATTTT
NA NA TRBJ2-1 TRBV10-3 CAIIPSAQEYNEQFF TGTGCCATCATTCCCTCGGCGCAGGAATACAATGAGCAGTTCTTC
once TRBD1 TRBJ2-4 TRBV5-5 CASSLIGDSSSIQYF TGTGCCAGCAGCTTGATTGGGGACAGCAGCAGCATTCAGTACTTC
NA NA TRBJ1-2 TRBV9 CASSARDPSSYGYTF TGTGCCAGCAGCGCCCGGGACCCAAGTAGCTATGGCTACACCTTC
NA TRBD1 TRBJ2-5 TRBV18 CASATDRGLSYSPSQETQYF TGTGCCAGCGCAACAGACAGGGGGCTTAGTTATTCCCCGAGCCAAGAGACCCAGTACTTC
NA TRBD1 TRBJ1-1 TRBV5-1 CASTEGPGGALNTEAFF TGCGCCAGCACTGAGGGACCAGGGGGCGCGCTGAACACTGAAGCTTTCTTT
once TRBD2 TRBJ2-1 TRBV11-2 CASSLFRTSGRYNEQFF TGTGCCAGCAGCCTATTCAGGACTAGCGGGCGCTACAATGAGCAGTTCTTC
NA NA TRBJ2-5 TRBV7-3 CASSLSSGRGTQYF TGTGCCAGCAGCTTATCTTCCGGACGAGGGACCCAGTACTTC
NA NA TRBJ2-2 TRBV11-2 CASSLRRGNTGELFF TGTGCCAGCAGCTTACGGCGGGGGAACACCGGGGAGCTGTTTTTT
NA NA TRBJ2-4 TRBV10-3 CAISDGRNKNIQYF TGTGCCATCAGTGATGGCAGAAACAAAAACATTCAGTACTTC
NA TRBD1 TRBJ2-3 TRBV7-9 CASSLEGTGGFDTQYF TGTGCCAGCAGCTTAGAAGGGACAGGGGGTTTTGATACGCAGTATTTT
NA TRBD2 TRBJ2-2 TRBV25-1 CASSEHQGLAGVGGELFF TGTGCCAGCAGTGAGCACCAGGGACTAGCGGGGGTCGGCGGGGAGCTGTTTTTT
NA TRBD2 TRBJ2-7 TRBV19 CASRPSGSYEQYF TGTGCCAGTAGACCTAGCGGCTCCTACGAGCAGTACTTC
once TRBD1 TRBJ1-5 TRBV19 CASRNRGPQPQHF TGTGCCAGTAGGAACAGGGGTCCTCAGCCCCAGCATTTT
NA NA TRBJ2-7 TRBV7-7 CASSLRQGGTYEQYF TGTGCCAGCAGCTTAAGGCAAGGAGGGACATACGAGCAGTACTTC
NA TRBD1 TRBJ2-7 TRBV11-2 CASSSYRGSSYEQYF TGTGCCAGCAGCTCCTACAGGGGAAGCTCCTACGAGCAGTACTTC
NA NA TRBJ1-2 TRBV27 CASSPTGRYGYTF TGTGCCAGCAGCCCTACAGGGCGCTATGGCTACACCTTC
NA NA TRBJ2-3 TRBV6-5 CASSYSGESTDTQYF TGTGCCAGCAGTTACAGTGGGGAGAGCACAGATACGCAGTATTTT
NA TRBD1 TRBJ1-2 TRBV9 CASSVGQGANYGYTF TGTGCCAGCAGCGTGGGACAGGGGGCCAACTATGGCTACACCTTC
NA NA TRBJ2-5 TRBV18 CASCPSGQETQYF TGTGCCAGCTGCCCCAGCGGACAAGAGACCCAGTACTTC
NA TRBD1 TRBJ1-6 TRBV19 CASSEQGHSPLHF TGTGCCAGTAGTGAACAGGGGCACTCACCCCTCCACTTT
once TRBD1 TRBJ2-3 TRBV18 CASSPRTGSTDTQYF TGTGCCAGCTCACCCAGGACAGGTAGCACAGATACGCAGTATTTT
NA TRBD1 TRBJ2-7 TRBV27 CASSKDRGHEQYF TGTGCCAGCAGTAAGGACAGGGGGCACGAGCAGTACTTC
NA TRBD1 TRBJ1-2 TRBV7-2 CASSSTLPGQYGYTF TGTGCCAGCAGCTCCACCCTACCGGGACAGTATGGCTACACCTTC
NA NA TRBJ1-4 TRBV25-1 CASSAPGALNEKLFF TGTGCCAGCAGTGCGCCAGGGGCTCTAAATGAAAAACTGTTTTTT
NA TRBD1 TRBJ2-2 TRBV11-2 CASSANQGAGELFF TGTGCCAGCAGCGCCAATCAGGGGGCCGGGGAGCTGTTTTTT
once TRBD1 TRBJ1-5 TRBV6-5 CASRGDRAGNQPQHF TGTGCCAGCAGGGGGGACAGGGCGGGCAATCAGCCCCAGCATTTT
few NA TRBJ1-6 TRBV6-6 CASSYSPGDSPLHF TGTGCCAGCAGTTACTCGCCCGGTGATTCACCCCTCCACTTT
NA NA TRBJ1-6 TRBV11-2 CASSLGVTTPYNSPLHF TGTGCCAGCAGCTTGGGGGTGACCACTCCATATAATTCACCCCTCCACTTT
NA NA TRBJ2-7 TRBV20-1 CSARGVDEQYF TGCAGTGCTAGGGGGGTCGACGAGCAGTACTTC
NA TRBD2 TRBJ2-5 TRBV11-2 CASDVAGRAETQYF TGTGCCAGCGACGTAGCGGGGAGGGCAGAGACCCAGTACTTC
once NA TRBJ2-7 TRBV6-5 CASRPTGTLYEQYF TGTGCCAGCAGACCGACAGGAACTCTCTACGAGCAGTACTTC